The present T cell receptor (beta chain) was sequenced within a study of OX40 agonist ivuxolimab in advanced cancers. TCRdb keeps only in-frame clones here, not all; method: immunoSEQ multiplex PCR. The sample lists tens of thousands of clones; around 92% were seen once. In germline, CDR1 is SGHTA, CDR2 FQGTGA. Trimming took off 5 bases at V and 4 bases at J, with 7 bases between the two ends. The CDR3 is made up of 12 amino acids. The gene calls are TRBV7-3 and TRBJ2-3; D ambiguous. The source material was CD4+ or CD8+ T cells sorted from blood, sampled in a trial of the OX40 agonist ivuxolimab. This clonotype was obtained from an adult with an advanced solid tumor such as melanoma, head and neck, liver or kidney cancer. The CDR3 sequence is CASSPGADTQYF. As DNA, the CDR3 is TGTGCCAGCAGCCCGGGCGCAGATACGCAGTATTTT.